This entry features one T cell receptor (beta chain) sequence. CDR3 length: 15 amino acids. In germline, CDR1 is MNHEY, CDR2 SVGAGI. V dropped 8 bases and J dropped 4; count of bases not matched to a gene: 9. The data derive from a study of OX40 agonist ivuxolimab in advanced cancers. Data came from immunoSEQ multiplex PCR; TCRdb stores just in-frame clones and leaves some out. The sample carries under 80,000 clones, around 90% recorded once. The genes are TRBV6-5 and TRBJ2-1; 9 bases align to TRBD2. The material sequenced was CD4+ or CD8+ T cells sorted from blood, taken in a trial of the OX40 agonist ivuxolimab. The TCR sequence derives from an adult with an advanced solid tumor such as melanoma, head and neck, liver or kidney cancer. The CDR3 nucleotides read TGTGCCAGCCGGGTAGCGGGAGTCTTGTACAATGAGCAGTTCTTC. This gives the protein CASRVAGVLYNEQFF.